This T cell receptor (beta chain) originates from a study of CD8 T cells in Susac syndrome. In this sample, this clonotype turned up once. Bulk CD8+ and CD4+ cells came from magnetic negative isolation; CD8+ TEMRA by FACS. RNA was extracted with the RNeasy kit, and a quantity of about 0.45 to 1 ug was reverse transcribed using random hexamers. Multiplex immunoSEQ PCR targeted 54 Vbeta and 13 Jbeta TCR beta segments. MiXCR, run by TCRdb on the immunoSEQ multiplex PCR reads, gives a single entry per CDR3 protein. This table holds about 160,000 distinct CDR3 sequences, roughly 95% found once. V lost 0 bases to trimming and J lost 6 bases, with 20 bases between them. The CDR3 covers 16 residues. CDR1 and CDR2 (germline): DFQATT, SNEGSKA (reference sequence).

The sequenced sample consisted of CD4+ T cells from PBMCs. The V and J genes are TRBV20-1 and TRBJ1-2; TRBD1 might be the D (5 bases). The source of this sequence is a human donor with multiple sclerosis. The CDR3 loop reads CSARDSAQGIAHGYTF. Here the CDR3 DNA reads TGCAGTGCTAGAGATTCGGCCCAGGGAATAGCCCATGGCTACACCTTC.